The 24 T cell receptor beta chains given below trace back to one sample, sequenced in a study of cytomegalovirus exposure and HLA in healthy donors. PCR primers comprised 60 Vbeta and 13 Jbeta primers. The repertoire was sequenced with immunoSEQ multiplex PCR; TCRdb's copy has only in-frame clones and lacks some. The sample lists approximately 260,000 clones; approximately 84% were seen once. Sample: PBMCs. The receptors were sampled from a woman aged 40 to 55 in good health and CMV-seropositive.

The V and J genes are TRBV19 and TRBJ2-2; D possibly corresponds to TRBD2 (5 bases). V lost 1 base and J 4 bases, leaving 10 bases between the germline ends. Per germline, CDR1 LNHDA and CDR2 SQIVND (reference sequence). The CDR3 consists of 15 residues. Written as DNA, the CDR3 is TGTGCCAGTAGTATAGTTAGCGTCGGCACCGGGGAGCTGTTTTTT. This gives the protein CASSIVSVGTGELFF.

The CDR3 loop is CASNDRGRSSYNEQFF. CDR3 nucleotide sequence: TGTGCCAGTAATGATCGCGGGAGATCGTCCTACAATGAGCAGTTCTTC. This rearrangement joins TRBV19 to TRBJ2-1; the match to TRBD2 covers 7 bases. V dropped 7 bases and J dropped 1; count of bases not matched to a gene: 10. The germline gives CDR1 LNHDA, CDR2 SQIVND (reference sequence). This CDR3 has 16 amino acids.

This clone was picked up a small number of times. The CDR3 bases are TGTGCCAGCAGCGTGGACAGGGACTACGAGCAGTACTTC. Residues: CASSVDRDYEQYF. The gene calls are TRBV7-9 and TRBJ2-7; TRBD1 matches 8 bases. J gave up 3 bases and V 5 bases, and 3 bases lay outside the gene matches. This CDR3 comprises 13 residues. Germline V gene data show CDR1 as SEHNR and CDR2 as FQNEAQ (reference sequence).

The gene calls are TRBV11-2 and TRBJ2-2; tentative D call: TRBD2 (6 bases). Trimming took off 5 bases at V and 7 bases at J, with 20 bases between the two ends. The germline V gene encodes CDR1 SGHAT and CDR2 FQNNGV. The CDR3 sequence is 16 residues long. The CDR3 bases are TGTGCCAGCAGCCCGGGGAGGAGGGAGGAGGGCGGGGAGCTGTTTTTT. Amino acids: CASSPGRREEGGELFF.

The chain is built from TRBV5-1 and TRBJ2-5; 8 bases align to TRBD1. V gave up 4 bases and J gave up 5 bases; unmatched junction bases: 10. This CDR3 is built from 15 residues. CDR1 is SGHRS and CDR2 is YFSETQ in the germline V gene. In DNA form, the CDR3 reads TGCGCCAGCAGCAGCGGCGCAGGGGGCTTGGAGACCCAGTACTTC. Translation gives CASSSGAGGLETQYF.

This chain connects TRBV27 to TRBJ2-1; D might be TRBD1 (8 bases). Trimming removed 5 bases at V and 4 bases at J, with 15 bases between. The CDR3 covers 15 residues. Germline V lookup: CDR1 MNHEY, CDR2 SMNVEV (reference sequence). CDR3 residues: CASSPTGGGYNEQFF. In nucleotides, the CDR3 is TGTGCCAGCAGTCCAACAGGGGGAGGGTACAATGAGCAGTTCTTC.

The genes are TRBV19 and TRBJ2-3; 12 bases agree with TRBD1. V was clipped by 5 bases and J by 12 bases; unmatched bases: 9. This CDR3 is 14 amino acids long. Germline V CDR1 and CDR2: LNHDA, SQIVND (reference sequence). This CDR3 reads CASSVPGQGAIQYF. The CDR3 nucleotides are TGTGCCAGTAGTGTACCGGGACAGGGGGCGATCCAGTATTTT. The complete variable domain, with remaining parts taken from reference TRBV19 and TRBJ2-3, reads DGGITQSPKYLFRKEGQNVTLSCEQNLNHDAMYWYRQDPGQGLRLIYYSQIVNDFQKGDIAEGYSVSREKKESFPLTVTSAQKNPTAFYLCASSVPGQGAIQYFGPGTRLTVL.

The chain uses TRBV11-2 and TRBJ2-1; 10 bases fit TRBD2. Looked up from germline, CDR1 is SGHAT and CDR2 is FQNNGV. CDR3 length: 16 amino acids. J lost 6 bases, V lost 1 base, and 6 bases had no gene match. The CDR3 coding sequence is TGTGCCAGCAGCTTAGGGACTAGCGGTTACGTCAATGAGCAGTTCTTC. Its protein product is CASSLGTSGYVNEQFF.

The chain employs TRBV6-1 and TRBJ2-7, with D maybe TRBD2 (7 bases). The germline CDR1 and CDR2 sequences are MNHNS and SASEGT. The CDR3 loop spans 15 amino acids. Trimming removed 8 bases from V and 6 bases from J, with 23 bases in between. For the CDR3, the DNA is TGTGCCAGCGAGGAGGGAGGGACAAAGGGGTTCGAGCAGTACTTC. It specifies CASEEGGTKGFEQYF.

The chain employs TRBV7-9 and TRBJ2-5, with 8 bases aligning to TRBD2. Germline V gene lookup returns CDR1 SEHNR and CDR2 FQNEAQ (reference sequence). The CDR3 is 13 amino acids. Trimming cost V 5 bases and J 4 bases; bases outside gene matches: 3. The CDR3, as DNA: TGTGCCAGCAGCATTAGCGGGATAGAGACCCAGTACTTC. Protein product: CASSISGIETQYF.

V and J are TRBV30 and TRBJ2-7; 8 bases are a match to TRBD1. V lost 5 bases to trimming and J lost 5 bases; unmatched junction nucleotides: 8. Germline V gene data show CDR1 as GTSNPN and CDR2 as SVGIG (reference sequence). The CDR3 is 13 residues long. Here the CDR3 DNA reads TGTGCCTGGGCAAGGACAGGGACGGACGAGCAGTACTTC. Residues: CAWARTGTDEQYF. Complete variable domain (other parts from reference TRBV30 and TRBJ2-7): SQTIHQWPATLVQPVGSPLSLECTVEGTSNPNLYWYRQAAGRGLQLLFYSVGIGQISSEVPQNLSASRPQDRQFILSSKKLLLSDSGFYLCAWARTGTDEQYFGPGTRLTVT.

The J gene is TRBJ2-2, the V gene TRBV7-3, with 8 bases that match TRBD1. The CDR3 has 18 residues. Germline V lookup: CDR1 SGHTA, CDR2 FQGTGA. V gave up 5 bases and J gave up 6 bases; unmatched junction bases: 17. This CDR3 is CASSLISQHQGAAGELFF. Here the CDR3 DNA reads TGTGCCAGCAGCCTAATAAGCCAACACCAGGGGGCCGCCGGGGAGCTGTTTTTT.

This chain connects TRBV21-1 to TRBJ2-1; TRBD2, the table's D call, lacks a check against the DNA. TRBV21-1 is a pseudogene segment. The CDR3 has 15 residues. The CDR3 DNA follows: TGTGCCAGCATCAAGGGACTAGCGCGATACAATGAGCAGTTCTTC. Protein sequence: CASIKGLARYNEQFF.

The chain is built from TRBV28 and TRBJ1-6; TRBD1 matches at 9 bases. Germline trimming cut 2 bases from V and 0 bases from J; bases unmatched to any gene: 8. The germline V gene encodes CDR1 MDHEN and CDR2 SYDVKM. The CDR3 is 19 residues long. Here the CDR3 reads CASSLLGTGLSSYNSPLHF. The CDR3, as DNA: TGTGCCAGCAGTTTACTTGGGACAGGGCTAAGCTCCTATAATTCACCCCTCCACTTT. Based on the CDR3 plus reference TRBV28 and TRBJ1-6, the full variable domain is DVKVTQSSRYLVKRTGEKVFLECVQDMDHENMFWYRQDPGLGLRLIYFSYDVKMKEKGDIPEGYSVSREKKERFSLILESASTNQTSMYLCASSLLGTGLSSYNSPLHFGNGTRLTVT.

This clone was seen only once. The rearrangement uses TRBV10-3 and TRBJ2-1; no clear D gene. This CDR3 has 14 residues. The V end lost 0 bases, the J end lost 4 bases, and 7 bases lay between the germline ends. Germline V lookup: CDR1 ENHRY, CDR2 SYGVKD. Here the CDR3 DNA reads TGTGCCATCAGTGAGTCCGAACAATACAATGAGCAGTTCTTC. Its translation is CAISESEQYNEQFF.

This rearrangement joins TRBV28 to TRBJ1-3; 11 bases line up with TRBD1. The trim removed 8 bases at V and 0 bases at J, leaving 3 bases unmatched. The length of the CDR3 is 15 residues. Per germline, CDR1 MDHEN and CDR2 SYDVKM. This CDR3 is CASGGQGGSGNTIYF. For the CDR3, the DNA is TGTGCCAGCGGGGGACAGGGGGGCTCTGGAAACACCATATATTTT.

This chain joins TRBV30 and TRBJ2-2; 11 nucleotides line up with TRBD1. The germline gives CDR1 GTSNPN, CDR2 SVGIG (reference sequence). V lost 2 bases to trimming and J lost 5 bases; unmatched junction nucleotides: 10. CDR3 length: 17 amino acids. CDR3 nucleotides: TGTGCCTGGAGTCAGGGGGACAGGGGGAGAAGAACCGGGGAGCTGTTTTTT. Its translation: CAWSQGDRGRRTGELFF.

This clone was seen a few times. This chain uses TRBV7-9 with TRBJ1-2; D is perhaps TRBD1 (6 bases). The V end was cut by 10 bases, the J end by 5 bases, with 17 bases between. Germline loops: CDR1 SEHNR, CDR2 FQNEAQ (reference sequence). The CDR3 runs to 13 residues. The DNA for the CDR3 is TGTGCCACCGAGGAACAGGGTGGTTATGGCTACACCTTC. It yields the protein CATEEQGGYGYTF.

A word on this clone: Within the sample, other DNA sequences also encode this same CDR3. This sequence joins TRBV28 and TRBJ1-5; D ambiguous. The CDR3 consists of 15 residues. Trimming shortened V by 2 bases and J by 0 bases, and 8 bases separated the two germline ends. The V gene's germline CDR1 is MDHEN and CDR2 SYDVKM. The CDR3 here is CASSLAGYSNQPQHF. CDR3 nucleotide sequence: TGTGCCAGCAGTTTAGCGGGTTATAGCAATCAGCCCCAGCATTTT.

Many counts were recorded for this clone. The chain uses TRBV2 and TRBJ2-7, with 9 positions matching TRBD2. This CDR3 has 15 amino acids. CDR1 is SNHLY, CDR2 FYNNEI, per germline. The junction had 3 bases not matched to a gene; V was cut back by 3 bases and J by 0 bases. The CDR3 sequence: CASSDSGRLSYEQYF. The DNA of the CDR3 is TGTGCCAGCAGTGACAGCGGGAGGCTCTCCTACGAGCAGTACTTC. The full variable domain, in which reference TRBV2 and TRBJ2-7 provide the parts outside the CDR3, is EPEVTQTPSHQVTQMGQEVILRCVPISNHLYFYWYRQILGQKVEFLVSFYNNEISEKSEIFDDQFSVERPDGSNFTLKIRSTKLEDSAMYFCASSDSGRLSYEQYFGPGTRLTVT.

The sample holds a few counts of this clone. The rearrangement uses TRBV11-3 and TRBJ2-5, with 7 bases identical to TRBD2. This CDR3 is 14 amino acids long. Trimming at V came to 5 bases and at J to 3 bases, leaving 6 bases not matched to a gene. Germline CDR1 SGHNT, CDR2 YENEEA. The CDR3 nucleotides are TGTGCCAGCAGCCGCGTTGGACTAGAAGAGACCCAGTACTTC. Its translation: CASSRVGLEETQYF.

The V call is TRBV7-9, the J call TRBJ1-4; D possibly corresponds to TRBD1 (5 bases). The V gene lost 1 base and the J gene lost 4 bases, with 19 bases spanning the gap. The CDR3 has 18 residues. CDR1 and CDR2 (germline): SEHNR, FQNEAQ (reference sequence). CDR3 amino acids: CASSLVVDGHQLNEKLFF. The DNA for the CDR3 is TGTGCCAGCAGCTTAGTAGTGGACGGACACCAACTTAATGAAAAACTGTTTTTT. Drawing the rest from reference TRBV7-9 and TRBJ1-4, the complete variable domain is DTGVSQNPRHKITKRGQNVTFRCDPISEHNRLYWYRQTLGQGPEFLTYFQNEAQLEKSRLLSDRFSAERPKGSFSTLEIQRTEQGDSAMYLCASSLVVDGHQLNEKLFFGSGTQLSVL.

V usage is TRBV9 and J usage is TRBJ2-1; 9 bases map to TRBD1. The germline V gene has CDR1 SGDLS and CDR2 YYNGEE. The CDR3 runs to 14 residues. V shed 4 bases and J 7 bases; nucleotides not matched to a gene: 6. CDR3 protein: CASSPPTGGNEQFF. Written as DNA, the CDR3 is TGTGCCAGCAGCCCTCCGACAGGGGGTAATGAGCAGTTCTTC.

The chain recombines TRBV7-2 with TRBJ2-7; TRBD2 might be the D (5 bases). This CDR3 contains 14 residues. CDR1 and CDR2 (germline): SGHTA, FQGNSA. V was cut by 1 base and J by 5 bases, with 12 bases left in between. The CDR3: CASSLVTGNHEQYF. The CDR3, as DNA: TGTGCCAGCAGCTTAGTCACGGGGAACCACGAGCAGTACTTC.